This T cell receptor (beta chain) was sequenced in a study of blood T cell repertoires in COVID-19. Turning to the study itself: Sites across the United States, Italy and Spain contributed samples from acute and convalescent COVID-19. The analysed material was cDNA or gDNA that came from T cells, B-cell-depleted T cells, or PBMCs.

In the original workflow: Reference gene primer amplification gave nucleated cell count estimates. This table comes from immunoSEQ multiplex PCR, and its TCRdb copy is limited to in-frame clones, with some not included. Clone size and V and J calls were adopted from that table, with D and trimming inferred from the DNA. The sample lists 140,000 to 150,000 clones, roughly 91% seen once, with over 2.5% in the top ten. This clone has only one observation. The sequencing input was peripheral blood. This sequence originates from a man aged 55 to 70 with active or convalescent COVID-19.

CDR3 sequence reads: CASSTEMGGLFF. The CDR3 nucleotides are TGTGCCAGCTCCACGGAGATGGGGGGACTGTTTTTT. The chain uses TRBV7-6 and TRBJ1-4; D may be TRBD1 (5 bases). The V gene's germline CDR1 is SGHVS and CDR2 FNYEAQ. V was trimmed by 8 bases and J by 13 bases, leaving 17 bases between them. The CDR3 has 12 residues.